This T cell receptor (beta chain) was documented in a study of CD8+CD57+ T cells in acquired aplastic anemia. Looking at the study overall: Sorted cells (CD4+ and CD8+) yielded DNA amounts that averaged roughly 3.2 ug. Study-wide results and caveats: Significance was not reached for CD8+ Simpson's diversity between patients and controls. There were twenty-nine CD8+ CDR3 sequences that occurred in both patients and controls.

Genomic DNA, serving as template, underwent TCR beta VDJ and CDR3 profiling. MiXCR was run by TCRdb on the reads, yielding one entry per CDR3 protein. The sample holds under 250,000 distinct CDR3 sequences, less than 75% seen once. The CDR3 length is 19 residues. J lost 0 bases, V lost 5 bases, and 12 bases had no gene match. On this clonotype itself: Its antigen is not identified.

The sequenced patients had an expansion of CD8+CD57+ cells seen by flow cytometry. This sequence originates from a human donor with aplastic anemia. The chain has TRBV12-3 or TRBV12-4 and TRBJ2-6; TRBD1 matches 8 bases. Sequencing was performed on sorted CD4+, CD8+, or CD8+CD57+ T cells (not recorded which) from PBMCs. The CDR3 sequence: CASSPLPGQAFSGANVLTF. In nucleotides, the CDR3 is TGTGCCAGCAGTCCACTCCCGGGACAGGCTTTCTCTGGGGCCAACGTCCTGACTTTC.